This T cell receptor (beta chain) derives from a study of blood T cell repertoires in COVID-19. Study background: Both acute and convalescent COVID-19 samples were obtained from the United States, Italy and Spain. T cells, B-cell-depleted T cells, or PBMCs provided the cDNA or gDNA that served as material.

Authors' data handling: For nucleated cells, counts were estimated from reference gene primer amplification. TCRdb's table, derived via immunoSEQ multiplex PCR, lists solely in-frame clones and lacks some. That table is the source of V, J and clone size, and D and trimming were worked out from the DNA. The sample contains about 160,000 clones, approximately 82% of which appear only once. CDR1 is LGHNA and CDR2 is YNFKEQ in the germline V gene. The CDR3 sequence is 17 residues long. V trimming: 1 base; J trimming: 5 bases; junction bases outside the gene matches: 13. This receptor was taken from a human donor with acute or convalescent COVID-19. The donor label of this sample is uncertain. The chain couples TRBV4-2 to TRBJ2-5, with 7 bases matching TRBD1. The specimen was peripheral blood. The CDR3 region has the DNA TGTGCCAGCAGCCAAGCCCAGGGGGATCCTATTTTGGAGACCCAGTACTTC. Encoded protein: CASSQAQGDPILETQYF.